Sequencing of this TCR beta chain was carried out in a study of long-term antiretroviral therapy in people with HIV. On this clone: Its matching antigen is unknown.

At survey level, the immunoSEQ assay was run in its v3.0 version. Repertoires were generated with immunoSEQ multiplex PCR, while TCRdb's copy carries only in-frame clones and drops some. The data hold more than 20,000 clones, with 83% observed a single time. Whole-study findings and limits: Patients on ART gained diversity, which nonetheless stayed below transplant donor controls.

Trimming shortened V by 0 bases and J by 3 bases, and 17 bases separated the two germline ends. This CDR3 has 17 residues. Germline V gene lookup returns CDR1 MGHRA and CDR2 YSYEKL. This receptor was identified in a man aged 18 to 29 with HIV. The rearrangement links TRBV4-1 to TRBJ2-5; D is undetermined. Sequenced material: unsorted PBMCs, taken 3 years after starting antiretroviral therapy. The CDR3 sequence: CASSQDRIGTLEETQYF. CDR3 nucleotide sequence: TGCGCCAGCAGCCAAGATCGGATTGGCACGCTCGAAGAGACCCAGTACTTC.